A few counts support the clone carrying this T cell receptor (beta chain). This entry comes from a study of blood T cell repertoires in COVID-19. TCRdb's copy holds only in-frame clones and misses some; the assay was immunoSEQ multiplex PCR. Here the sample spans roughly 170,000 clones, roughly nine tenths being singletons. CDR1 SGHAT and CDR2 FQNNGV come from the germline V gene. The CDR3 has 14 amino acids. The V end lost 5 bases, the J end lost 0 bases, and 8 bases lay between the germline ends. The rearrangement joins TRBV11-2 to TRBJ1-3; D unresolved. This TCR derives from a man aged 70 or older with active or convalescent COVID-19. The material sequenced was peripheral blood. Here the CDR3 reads CASSQQFSGNTIYF. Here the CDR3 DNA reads TGTGCCAGCAGCCAACAGTTCTCTGGAAACACCATATATTTT.